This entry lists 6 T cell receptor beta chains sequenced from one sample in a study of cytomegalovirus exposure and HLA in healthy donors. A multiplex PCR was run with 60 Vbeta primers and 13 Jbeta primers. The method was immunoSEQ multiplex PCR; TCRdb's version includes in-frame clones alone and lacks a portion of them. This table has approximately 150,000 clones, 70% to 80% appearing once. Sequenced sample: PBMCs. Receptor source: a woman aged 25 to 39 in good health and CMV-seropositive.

Here the CDR3 reads CASSLEGGWDNYGYTF. In DNA form, the CDR3 reads TGTGCCAGCAGCTTGGAGGGGGGGTGGGACAACTATGGCTACACCTTC. The chain combines TRBV11-2 with TRBJ1-2; D is perhaps TRBD1 (6 bases). This CDR3 region has 16 residues. The V and J ends lost 3 bases and 2 bases respectively, with 16 bases between them. Germline lookup yields CDR1 SGHAT and CDR2 FQNNGV.

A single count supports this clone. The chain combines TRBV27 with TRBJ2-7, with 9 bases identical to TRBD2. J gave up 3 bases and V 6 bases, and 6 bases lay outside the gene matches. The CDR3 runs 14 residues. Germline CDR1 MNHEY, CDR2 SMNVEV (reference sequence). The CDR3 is CASRRTSDYYEQYF. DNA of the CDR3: TGTGCCAGCAGGAGGACTAGCGACTACTACGAGCAGTACTTC.

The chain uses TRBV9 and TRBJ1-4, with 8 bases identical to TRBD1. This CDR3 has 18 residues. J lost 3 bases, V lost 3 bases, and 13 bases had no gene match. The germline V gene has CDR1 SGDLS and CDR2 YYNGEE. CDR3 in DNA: TGTGCCAGCAGCGCCGCCGGGGCAGGGGGCGCGGCTAATGAAAAACTGTTTTTT. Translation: CASSAAGAGGAANEKLFF.

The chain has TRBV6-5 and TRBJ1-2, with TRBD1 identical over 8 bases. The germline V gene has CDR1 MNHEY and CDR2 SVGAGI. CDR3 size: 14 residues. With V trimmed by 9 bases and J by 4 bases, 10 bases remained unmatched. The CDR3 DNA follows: TGTGCCAGTCAAACCGGACAGGGAAGCTATGGCTACACCTTC. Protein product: CASQTGQGSYGYTF.

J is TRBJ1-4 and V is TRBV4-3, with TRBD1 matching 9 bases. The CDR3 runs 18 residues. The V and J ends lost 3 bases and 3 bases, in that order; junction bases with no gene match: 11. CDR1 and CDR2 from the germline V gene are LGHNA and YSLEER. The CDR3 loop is CASSHGTGLLSANEKLFF. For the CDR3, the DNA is TGCGCCAGCAGCCATGGGACAGGGCTGCTTTCGGCTAATGAAAAACTGTTTTTT.

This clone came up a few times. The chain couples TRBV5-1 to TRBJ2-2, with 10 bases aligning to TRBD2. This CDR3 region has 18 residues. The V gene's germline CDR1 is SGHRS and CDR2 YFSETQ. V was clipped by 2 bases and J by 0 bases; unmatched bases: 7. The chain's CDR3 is CASSFRGLATPNTGELFF. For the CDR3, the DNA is TGCGCCAGCAGCTTCCGGGGACTAGCGACTCCGAACACCGGGGAGCTGTTTTTT.